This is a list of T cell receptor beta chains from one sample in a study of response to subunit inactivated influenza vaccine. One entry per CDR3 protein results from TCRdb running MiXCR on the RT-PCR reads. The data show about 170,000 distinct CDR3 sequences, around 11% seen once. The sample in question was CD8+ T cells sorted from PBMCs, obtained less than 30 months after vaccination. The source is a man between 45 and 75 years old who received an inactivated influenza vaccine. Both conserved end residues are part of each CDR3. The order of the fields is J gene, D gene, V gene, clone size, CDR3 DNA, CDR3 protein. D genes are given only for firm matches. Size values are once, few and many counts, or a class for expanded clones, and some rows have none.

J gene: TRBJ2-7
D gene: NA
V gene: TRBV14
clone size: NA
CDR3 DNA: TGTGCCAGCAGGTTGGACGGCTACGAGGAGCAGTACTTC
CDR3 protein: CASRLDGYEEQYF

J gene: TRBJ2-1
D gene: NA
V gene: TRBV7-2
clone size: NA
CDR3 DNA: TGTGCCAGCAGCTTAGCGCCGAGCACCTCCTACAATGAGCAGTTCTTC
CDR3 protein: CASSLAPSTSYNEQFF

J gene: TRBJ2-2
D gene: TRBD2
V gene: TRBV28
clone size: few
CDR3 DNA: TGTGCCAGCAGTTCTCCCCGGACTAGCCCCGGGGAGCTGTTTTTT
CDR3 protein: CASSSPRTSPGELFF

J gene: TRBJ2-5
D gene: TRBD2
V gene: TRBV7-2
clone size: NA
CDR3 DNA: TGTGCCAGCAGCTCCCGACGGGTTGGCGGGGGGAGGGAGACCCAGTACTTC
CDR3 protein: CASSSRRVGGGRETQYF

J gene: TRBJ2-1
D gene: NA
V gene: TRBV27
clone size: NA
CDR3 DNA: TGTGCCAGCAGTTTATCCGCCACCTACCTCAACAATGAGCAGTTCTTC
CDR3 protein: CASSLSATYLNNEQFF

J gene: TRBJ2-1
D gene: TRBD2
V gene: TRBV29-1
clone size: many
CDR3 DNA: TGCAGCGTTGACACTAGCGGGAGGGCCAGTAATGAGCAGTTCTTC
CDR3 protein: CSVDTSGRASNEQFF

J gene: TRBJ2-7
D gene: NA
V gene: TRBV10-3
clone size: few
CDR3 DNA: TGTGCCATCAGTGAGTCGCGCTCCTACGAGCAGTACTTC
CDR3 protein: CAISESRSYEQYF

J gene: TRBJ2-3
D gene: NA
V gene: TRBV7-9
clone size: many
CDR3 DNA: TGTGCCAGCAGCTCCCTCCTAGCGACAGATACGCAGTATTTT
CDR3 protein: CASSSLLATDTQYF

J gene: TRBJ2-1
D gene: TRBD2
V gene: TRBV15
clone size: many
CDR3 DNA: TGTGCCACCAGCAGACCCCGGGACTACGGACTTAAGGGTGAGCAGTTCTTC
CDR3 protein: CATSRPRDYGLKGEQFF

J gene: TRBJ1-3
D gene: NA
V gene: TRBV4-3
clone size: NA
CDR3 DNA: TGCGCCAGCAGCCAAGAACTCAGGGGCGGAAACACCATATATTTT
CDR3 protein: CASSQELRGGNTIYF

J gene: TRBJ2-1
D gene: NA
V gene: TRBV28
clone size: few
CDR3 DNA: TGTGCCAGCAGTACCCTTCACGGGGGTAGCTCCTACAATGAGCAGTTCTTC
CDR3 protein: CASSTLHGGSSYNEQFF

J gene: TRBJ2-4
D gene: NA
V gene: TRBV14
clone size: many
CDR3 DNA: TGTGCCAGCAGCAAAGGACCCTCCCCAGCCAAAAACATTCAGTACTTC
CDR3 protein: CASSKGPSPAKNIQYF

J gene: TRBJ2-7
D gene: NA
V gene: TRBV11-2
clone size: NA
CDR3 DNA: TGTGCCAGCAGCTTAGCAGGTTTCCACGAGCAGTACTTC
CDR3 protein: CASSLAGFHEQYF

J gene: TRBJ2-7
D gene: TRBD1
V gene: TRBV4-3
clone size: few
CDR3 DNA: TGCGCCAGCAGCCAGGCCGACAGGGTACGCTACGAGCAGTACTTC
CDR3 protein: CASSQADRVRYEQYF

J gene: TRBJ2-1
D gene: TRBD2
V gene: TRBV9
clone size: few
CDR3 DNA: TGTGCCAGCAGCGAGACTAGCGGGAGGGCATATGAGCAGTTCTTC
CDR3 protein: CASSETSGRAYEQFF

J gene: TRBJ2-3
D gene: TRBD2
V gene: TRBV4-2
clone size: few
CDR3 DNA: TGTGCCAGCAGCCCCCTTGGCCCCAGCGGGGGGGCAGATACGCAGTATTTT
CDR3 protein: CASSPLGPSGGADTQYF

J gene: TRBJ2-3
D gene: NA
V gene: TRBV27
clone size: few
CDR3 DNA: TGTGCCAGCAGTCCCACGGGCTACCACACAGATACGCAGTATTTT
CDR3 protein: CASSPTGYHTDTQYF

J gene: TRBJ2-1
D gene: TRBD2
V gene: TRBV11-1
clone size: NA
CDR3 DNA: TGTGCCAGCAGCCCAGTAGGGCTAGCGGGGACTCACTCCTACAATGAGCAGTTCTTC
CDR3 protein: CASSPVGLAGTHSYNEQFF

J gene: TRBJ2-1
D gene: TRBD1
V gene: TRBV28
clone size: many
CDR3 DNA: TGTGCCAGCAGTCTCCTAACAGGGGAAAATGAGCAGTTCTTC
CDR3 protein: CASSLLTGENEQFF

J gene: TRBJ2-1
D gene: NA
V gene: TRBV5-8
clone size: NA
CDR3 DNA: TGTGCCAGCAACTCGGACGGGTGGAATGAGCAGTTCTTC
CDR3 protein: CASNSDGWNEQFF

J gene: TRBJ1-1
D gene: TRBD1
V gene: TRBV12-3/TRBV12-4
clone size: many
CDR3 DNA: TGTGCCAGCAGTTTCGGACAGGGTCGGACTGAAGCTTTCTTT
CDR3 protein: CASSFGQGRTEAFF

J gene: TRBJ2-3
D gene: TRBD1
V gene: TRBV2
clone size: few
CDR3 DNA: TGTGCCAGCAGTTCGGGACAGGGGGATCGGAACACAGATACGCAGTATTTT
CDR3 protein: CASSSGQGDRNTDTQYF

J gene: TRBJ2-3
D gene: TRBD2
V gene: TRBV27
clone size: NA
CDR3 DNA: TGTGCCAGCCTAGCGGGAGCCCCGGGAGATACGCAGTATTTT
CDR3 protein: CASLAGAPGDTQYF

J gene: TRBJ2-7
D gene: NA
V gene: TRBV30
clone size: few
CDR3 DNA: TGTGCCTGGAGCCCCTTCGCTAGTTCCTACGAGCAGTACTTC
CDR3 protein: CAWSPFASSYEQYF